Below are 26 T cell receptor beta chains sequenced from a single sample in a study of T cells after yellow fever vaccination (dated 2019 in TCRdb). The intended sense of this specimen's treatment or condition label: live attenuated yellow fever vaccine strain. Library preparation used 5' RACE. The sample was run on an Illumina NovaSeq 6000. TCRdb handled the public reads itself, with Q25 trimming in fastp and clone calling in MiXCR, and kept productive beta chains. Duplicate CDR3 protein sequences are folded into a single record with the most common DNA and genes. The table for this sample lists around 260,000 distinct CDR3 sequences; about 5.2% of them were counted only once. 3% to 4% of the sample comes from the top ten. Specimen: CD4+ T cells sorted from PBMCs, collected on the day of the yellow fever booster vaccination. The receptors here all came from a man aged 18 to 30 who received the YFV17D yellow fever vaccine.

This clonotype occurred many times. The gene calls are TRBV7-2 and TRBJ2-6; a weak D match, TRBD2 (6 bases). This CDR3 contains 15 residues. Germline CDR1 SGHTA, CDR2 FQGNSA. V lost 3 bases, J lost 4 bases, and 10 bases lay in between. The CDR3 loop is CASSLGGTGANVLTF. In DNA form, the CDR3 reads TGTGCCAGCAGCTTGGGCGGGACCGGGGCCAACGTCCTGACTTTC.

CDR3 in amino acids: CATSGITGELFF. CDR3 DNA: TGTGCCACCAGTGGGATCACCGGGGAGCTGTTTTTT. The rearrangement links TRBV24-1 to TRBJ2-2; no firm D call. Trimming pared 5 bases from V and 4 bases from J, leaving 4 bases between. This CDR3 is built from 12 residues. Germline-derived CDR1 and CDR2 are KGHDR and SFDVKD.

The chain recombines TRBV20-1 with TRBJ2-5; no clear D. The V and J ends lost 0 bases and 7 bases respectively, with 9 bases between them. This CDR3 comprises 12 residues. Germline CDR1 DFQATT, CDR2 SNEGSKA (reference sequence). CDR3 DNA: TGCAGTGCTAGAGATGTGGTAGGGACCCAGTACTTC. Translating it yields CSARDVVGTQYF.

V and J are TRBV5-4 and TRBJ2-7, with 10 bases identical to TRBD2. The germline V gene has CDR1 SGHNT and CDR2 YYREEE (reference sequence). The CDR3 runs 14 residues. V shed 3 bases, J shed 3 bases, and the junction held 3 bases outside the gene matches. CDR3 DNA sequence: TGTGCCAGCAGCTCCCAGCGGGGGGGCTACGAGCAGTACTTC. It is translated as CASSSQRGGYEQYF.

V gene TRBV10-3 combines with J gene TRBJ1-2; D not certain. V shed 6 bases and J shed 8 bases, with 10 bases lying between them. The CDR3 consists of 11 residues. The germline V gene has CDR1 ENHRY and CDR2 SYGVKD. This CDR3 is CAISNSEGYTF. The CDR3 coding sequence is TGTGCCATCAGCAATTCAGAGGGCTACACCTTC.

V and J are TRBV20-1 and TRBJ1-4, with D possibly matching TRBD1 (5 bases). V was clipped by 3 bases and J by 8 bases, with 7 bases between them. The germline V gene encodes CDR1 DFQATT and CDR2 SNEGSKA (reference sequence). This CDR3 comprises 11 residues. CDR3 nucleotides: TGCAGTGCTAGGAACAGGGAAAAACTGTTTTTT. It encodes CSARNREKLFF.

A few counts support this clonotype. As DNA, the CDR3 is TGTGCCAGCAGCCAGGAGTACAATGAGCAGTTCTTC. Its protein product is CASSQEYNEQFF. The rearrangement uses TRBV2 and TRBJ2-1; D gene uncertain. The CDR3 covers 12 residues. Germline lookup yields CDR1 SNHLY and CDR2 FYNNEI. V was pared by 6 bases and J by 4 bases, with 7 bases between.

This clonotype turned up a few times. The rearrangement joins TRBV19 to TRBJ2-2; the D gene is possibly TRBD2 (5 bases). The V gene's germline CDR1 is LNHDA and CDR2 SQIVND (reference sequence). Trimming shortened V by 7 bases and J by 1 base, and 13 bases separated the two germline ends. The CDR3 consists of 15 residues. The CDR3 reads CASTLPGMNTGELFF. The CDR3 region has the DNA TGTGCCAGTACGCTTCCGGGAATGAACACCGGGGAGCTGTTTTTT.

The CDR3 DNA reads as TGTGCCAGCAGCATCAGCGGATACAGCGGGGTCTCCGGGAACATTCAGTACTTC. It specifies CASSISGYSGVSGNIQYF. The chain links TRBV7-2 to TRBJ2-4; 7 bases are shared with TRBD2. The CDR3 runs 18 residues. Looked up from germline, CDR1 is SGHTA and CDR2 is FQGNSA. The V segment lost 5 bases and the J segment 7 bases; nucleotides outside the gene matches: 20. The variable domain in full, completed from reference TRBV7-2 and TRBJ2-4, reads GAGVSQSPSNKVTEKGKDVELRCDPISGHTALYWYRQSLGQGLEFLIYFQGNSAPDKSGLPSDRFSAERTGGSVSTLTIQRTQQEDSAVYLCASSISGYSGVSGNIQYFGAGTRLSVL.

This clonotype was picked up a small number of times. V and J are TRBV29-1 and TRBJ2-5; tentatively, D is TRBD2 (5 bases). Germline CDR1 is SQVTM and CDR2 is ANQGSEA. There are 16 residues in the CDR3. Trimming cost V 1 base and J 5 bases, with 20 bases left between them. CDR3 in DNA: TGCAGCGTTGAAGGGAATAGCGCCTCCCTGTCGGAGACCCAGTACTTC. Protein: CSVEGNSASLSETQYF.

The chain joins TRBV12-3 or TRBV12-4 to TRBJ2-5, with 7 bases aligning to TRBD1. The junction had 6 bases not matched to a gene; V was cut back by 3 bases and J by 2 bases. The CDR3 covers 15 residues. CDR3 residues: CASSFNQGVQETQYF. CDR3 in DNA: TGTGCCAGCAGTTTCAACCAGGGGGTACAAGAGACCCAGTACTTC.

The chain combines TRBV12-3 or TRBV12-4 with TRBJ2-1, with 8 bases matching TRBD2. J was trimmed by 8 bases and V by 3 bases; bases with no gene match: 9. This CDR3 has 15 residues. CDR3 region: CASSFGLAGFDEQFF. As DNA, the CDR3 is TGTGCCAGCAGTTTCGGTCTAGCGGGTTTTGATGAGCAGTTCTTC.

The sample holds many counts of this clonotype. The gene calls are TRBV4-1 and TRBJ2-7, with D perhaps assigned TRBD1 or TRBD2 (6 bases each). CDR3 length: 13 residues. The germline V gene encodes CDR1 MGHRA and CDR2 YSYEKL. V lost 4 bases to trimming and J lost 6 bases, with 13 bases between them. DNA for the CDR3: TGCGCCAGCAGCCCCGAGGGGGGTCGCGAGCAGTACTTC. Its translation: CASSPEGGREQYF.

This clonotype has at least ten counts. The chain recombines TRBV4-3 with TRBJ2-3; no clear D. Germline V gene sequence: CDR1 LGHNA, CDR2 YSLEER. The CDR3 is 14 residues long. Trimming removed 0 bases at V and 3 bases at J, with 7 bases between. CDR3 in DNA: TGCGCCAGCAGCCAAGATTGGGGAACAGATACGCAGTATTTT. Translating gives CASSQDWGTDTQYF.

A few counts support this clonotype. The chain joins TRBV5-1 to TRBJ2-7; D uncertain. Germline V lookup: CDR1 SGHRS, CDR2 YFSETQ. Trimming left V 3 bases short and J 3 bases short, with 13 bases between. The CDR3 has 14 residues. The chain's CDR3 is CASSSRAYDYEQYF. The CDR3 DNA follows: TGCGCCAGCAGCTCAAGGGCCTATGACTACGAGCAGTACTTC.

Only a few counts were recorded for this clonotype. V is TRBV2 and J is TRBJ1-1; TRBD1 is a possible D gene (5 bases). V gave up 6 bases and J gave up 4 bases, with 12 bases separating them. The CDR3 length is 13 residues. Germline assignment: CDR1 SNHLY and CDR2 FYNNEI. In DNA, the CDR3 is TGTGCCAGCAGGAAACCAGGGTCCACTGAAGCTTTCTTT. This translates into CASRKPGSTEAFF.

This clonotype was seen a handful of times. The rearrangement links TRBV20-1 to TRBJ2-3; TRBD2 agrees at 9 bases. The CDR3 has 13 residues. Trimming at V came to 3 bases and at J to 4 bases, leaving 2 bases not matched to a gene. Per germline, CDR1 DFQATT and CDR2 SNEGSKA (reference sequence). CDR3 DNA sequence: TGCAGTGCTAGCAGACTAGCGGCAGATACGCAGTATTTT. Encoded protein: CSASRLAADTQYF.

At least ten counts were recorded for this clonotype. The chain is built from TRBV7-8 and TRBJ2-7; D may match TRBD1 or TRBD2 (5 bases each). Germline V gives CDR1 SGHVS, CDR2 FQNEAQ. Trimming stripped 4 bases from V and 4 bases from J, with 11 bases between. The CDR3 length is 13 residues. CDR3 DNA sequence: TGTGCCAGCAGCTCGGGACGTTTATACGAGCAGTACTTC. Translation gives CASSSGRLYEQYF. The entire variable domain, with the rest obtained from reference TRBV7-8 and TRBJ2-7, is as follows: GAGVSQSPRYKVAKRGQDVALRCDPISGHVSLFWYQQALGQGPEFLTYFQNEAQLDKSGLPSDRFFAERPEGSVSTLKIQRTQQEDSAVYLCASSSGRLYEQYFGPGTRLTVT.

The J gene is TRBJ2-2, the V gene TRBV20-1; D is unresolved. Germline CDR1 reads DFQATT; CDR2 reads SNEGSKA (reference sequence). The CDR3 consists of 16 residues. The germline V and J ends were trimmed by 3 bases and 4 bases, with 18 bases remaining between them. CDR3 region: CSASLKSSKGTGELFF. CDR3 sequence (DNA): TGCAGTGCTAGCTTAAAGTCCTCTAAGGGCACCGGGGAGCTGTTTTTT.

This chain uses TRBV6-6 with TRBJ2-3; maybe TRBD2 (6 bases). This CDR3 is 15 amino acids long. Trimming removed 9 bases at V and 1 base at J, with 17 bases between. CDR1 and CDR2 from the germline V gene are MNHNY and SVGAGI (reference sequence). CDR3 region: CASRFASGGTDTQYF. CDR3 in DNA: TGTGCCAGTCGATTTGCCTCGGGGGGCACAGATACGCAGTATTTT.

This clonotype has more than one count but fewer than ten. This chain connects TRBV6-5 to TRBJ2-5; 10 bases are shared with TRBD2. Unmatched junction bases numbered 5, after V lost 6 bases and J lost 4 bases. The CDR3 consists of 14 residues. The V gene's germline CDR1 is MNHEY and CDR2 SVGAGI. CDR3 DNA sequence: TGTGCCAGCAGGAAGCGGGGGGGCGTAGAGACCCAGTACTTC. Translated: CASRKRGGVETQYF.

This clonotype has just a few counts. The V and J genes are TRBV10-3 and TRBJ2-6, with 9 bases aligning to TRBD1. Germline assignment: CDR1 ENHRY and CDR2 SYGVKD. The CDR3 is made up of 18 amino acids. The ends lost 6 bases at V and 1 base at J; junction bases unmatched: 10. As DNA, the CDR3 is TGTGCCATCAGAACCGGACAGGGGAGTGGATCTGGGGCCAACGTCCTGACTTTC. This gives the protein CAIRTGQGSGSGANVLTF.

In its sample, this clonotype was seen a few times. This chain links TRBV12-3 or TRBV12-4 with TRBJ1-1; D uncertain. There are 13 residues in the CDR3. Trimming removed 1 base at V and 6 bases at J, with 9 bases between. The CDR3 region has the DNA TGTGCCAGCAGTTTAGATTGGACTTCTGAAGCTTTCTTT. It encodes CASSLDWTSEAFF.

This sequence joins TRBV5-1 and TRBJ1-6; possible D gene TRBD1, 5 bases. CDR3 length: 15 amino acids. The V gene lost 4 bases and the J gene lost 7 bases, with 15 bases spanning the gap. Germline CDR1 and CDR2: SGHRS and YFSETQ. CDR3 nucleotide sequence: TGCGCCAGCAGCCCCCGGGGGAGTAGCAATTCACCCCTCCACTTT. Amino acid sequence: CASSPRGSSNSPLHF.

V is TRBV20-1 and J is TRBJ2-1; no clear D gene. V lost 5 bases, J lost 5 bases, and 4 bases lay in between. The length of the CDR3 is 10 residues. Germline lookup yields CDR1 DFQATT and CDR2 SNEGSKA (reference sequence). CDR3: CSADNNEQFF. CDR3 sequence (DNA): TGCAGTGCTGATAACAATGAGCAGTTCTTC.

This clonotype showed up just a few times. The chain employs TRBV5-4 and TRBJ1-3; D remains unclear. The V gene lost 4 bases and the J gene lost 1 base, with 12 bases spanning the gap. Germline CDR1 reads SGHNT; CDR2 reads YYREEE (reference sequence). This CDR3 is built from 15 residues. The chain's CDR3 is CASSSGPESGNTIYF. In DNA form, the CDR3 reads TGTGCCAGCAGCAGCGGGCCAGAATCTGGAAACACCATATATTTT.